These T cell receptor beta chains were read from a single sample in a study of cytotoxic CD8 clonotypes in ibrutinib-treated CLL. This table comes from immunoSEQ multiplex PCR, and its TCRdb copy is limited to in-frame clones, with some not included. The sample includes approximately 50,000 clones, more than 70% of them seen just once. Sequencing was performed on PBMCs, taken after 12 months of ibrutinib treatment. The receptor source for this set is a human donor with chronic lymphocytic leukemia. Both conserved end residues are part of each CDR3. The D gene is left open where the match is weak. A row's size may be missing; if present it is once, few, many or a size class.

TRBV7-6	-	few	TRBJ1-5	CASSLNPNQPQHF	TGTGCCAGCAGCCTAAACCCCAATCAGCCCCAGCATTTT
TRBV19	-	-	TRBJ2-7	CASRITGGTYEQYF	TGTGCCAGTAGAATAACTGGCGGAACCTACGAGCAGTACTTC
TRBV10-1	-	-	TRBJ2-6	CASSQAMIAQSRANVLTF	TGCGCCAGCAGTCAGGCGATGATCGCACAAAGTCGGGCCAACGTCCTGACTTTC
TRBV28	-	once	TRBJ2-7	CASSLHSSPYEQYF	TGTGCCAGCAGTTTACACTCCTCGCCCTACGAGCAGTACTTC
TRBV10-1	TRBD1	-	TRBJ2-7	CASSGGTGLLYEQYF	TGCGCCAGCAGTGGGGGGACAGGCTTACTCTACGAGCAGTACTTC
TRBV25-1	-	-	TRBJ2-5	CASSPRIQETQYF	TGTGCCAGCAGCCCACGGATCCAAGAGACCCAGTACTTC
TRBV27	-	-	TRBJ1-3	CASILSRLRRNTIYF	TGTGCCAGCATCCTTTCTCGTTTGAGGAGGAACACCATATATTTT
TRBV5-4	-	-	TRBJ1-1	CASSLGRPTTEAFF	TGTGCCAGCTCACTTGGTAGGCCCACCACTGAAGCTTTCTTT
TRBV2	-	many	TRBJ2-1	CASRGVQGFTYNEQFF	TGTGCCAGCAGAGGGGTCCAGGGATTTACCTACAATGAGCAGTTCTTC
TRBV12-5	-	-	TRBJ2-3	CASALGATDTQYF	TGTGCTAGTGCCCTGGGAGCCACAGATACGCAGTATTTT
TRBV5-1	-	-	TRBJ2-5	CASSLAGPSETQYF	TGCGCCAGCAGCTTGGCCGGCCCATCAGAGACCCAGTACTTC
TRBV7-3	TRBD2	-	TRBJ2-7	CASSLTLSRLAGPYEQYF	TGTGCCAGCAGCTTAACTTTGTCCCGGCTAGCGGGCCCCTACGAGCAGTACTTC
TRBV7-2	-	-	TRBJ1-5	CASSTRTGEGDQPQHF	TGTGCCAGCAGCACCCGGACCGGGGAGGGTGATCAGCCCCAGCATTTT
TRBV2	-	few	TRBJ1-5	CASRKESNQPQHF	TGTGCCAGCAGGAAGGAGAGCAATCAGCCCCAGCATTTT
TRBV30	TRBD1	-	TRBJ2-7	CAWDRLGAGGLRGNYEQYF	TGTGCCTGGGACAGACTTGGGGCAGGGGGCTTGAGAGGAAACTACGAGCAGTACTTC
TRBV4-2	-	few	TRBJ1-2	CASSQEMRQYGYTF	TGTGCCAGCAGCCAGGAGATGCGGCAATATGGCTACACCTTC
TRBV5-1	-	-	TRBJ2-7	CASTPLDQGVYEQYF	TGCGCCAGTACCCCCTTGGACCAGGGAGTCTACGAGCAGTACTTC
TRBV7-2	TRBD1	-	TRBJ2-7	CASSLEAGGYYEQYF	TGTGCCAGCAGCTTAGAGGCAGGGGGCTACTACGAGCAGTACTTC